This T cell receptor (beta chain) came from a study of Ad26.COV2.S vaccination and SARS-CoV-2 variants. The V end was cut by 6 bases, the J end by 0 bases, with 15 bases between. Germline CDR1 reads MNHNY; CDR2 reads SVGAGI (reference sequence). The CDR3 is 15 amino acids. General observations from the study: Substantial breadth was reportedly displayed by spike-specific CD8+ and CD4+ T cell responses after vaccination.

Repertoires were generated with immunoSEQ multiplex PCR, while TCRdb's copy carries only in-frame clones and drops some. The repertoire has 400,000 to 450,000 clones, roughly 90% of them found once; the top ten carry 12%. Treatment defined: 19 received Ad26.COV2.S at low or high dose, single or two shots; about 5 received placebo; per-sample allocation not given. Sampling was performed 63 days after the first vaccine or placebo injection. Within Boston, the person who donated was an adult of 18-55 years. What was given as vaccine was an Ad26 vector encoding Wuhan-strain SARS-CoV-2 spike. In its sample, this clone was seen a few times. Its antigen is unknown.

The specimen was peripheral blood, collected in a trial of Ad26.COV2.S vaccine versus placebo. The V and J genes are TRBV6-6 and TRBJ2-7, with D unresolved. The source of this sequence is a person aged 18-60 years who received the Ad26.COV2.S COVID-19 vaccine or a placebo. Here the CDR3 reads CASSYIPRSSYEQYF. The CDR3 region has the DNA TGTGCCAGCAGCTATATACCAAGGAGCTCCTACGAGCAGTACTTC.